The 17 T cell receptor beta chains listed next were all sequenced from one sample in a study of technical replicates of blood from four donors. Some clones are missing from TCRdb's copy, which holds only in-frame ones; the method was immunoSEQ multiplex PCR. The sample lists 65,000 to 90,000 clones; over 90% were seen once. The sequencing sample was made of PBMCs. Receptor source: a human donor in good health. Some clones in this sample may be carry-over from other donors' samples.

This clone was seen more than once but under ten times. The CDR3, as DNA: TGTGCCAGCTCCCGACAGTATAGCAATCAGCCCCAGCATTTT. This sequence encodes CASSRQYSNQPQHF. The chain links TRBV18 to TRBJ1-5; weak D call: TRBD1 (5 bases). The CDR3 length is 14 residues. Germline values: CDR1 KGHSH, CDR2 LQKENI. The V and J ends lost 6 bases and 0 bases respectively, with 9 bases between them.

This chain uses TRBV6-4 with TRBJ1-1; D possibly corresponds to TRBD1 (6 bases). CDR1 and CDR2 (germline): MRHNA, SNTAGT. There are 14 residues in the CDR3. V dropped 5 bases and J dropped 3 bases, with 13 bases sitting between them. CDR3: CASSRGGTDTEAFF. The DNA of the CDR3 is TGTGCCAGCAGTAGGGGGGGAACCGACACTGAAGCTTTCTTT.

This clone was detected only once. The CDR3 DNA reads TGTGCCATCAGTGCCCAGTTGCGGGAGAATAGCAATCAGCCCCAGCATTTT. This sequence encodes CAISAQLRENSNQPQHF. The chain employs TRBV10-3 and TRBJ1-5; D is unresolved. Germline CDR1 is ENHRY and CDR2 is SYGVKD. V lost 4 bases and J lost 0, with 16 bases in between. CDR3 length: 17 residues.

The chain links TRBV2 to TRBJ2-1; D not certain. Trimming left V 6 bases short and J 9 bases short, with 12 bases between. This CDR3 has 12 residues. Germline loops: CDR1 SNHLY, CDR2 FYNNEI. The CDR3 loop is CASSPQRPEQFF. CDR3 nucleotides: TGTGCCAGCAGCCCTCAGCGTCCTGAGCAGTTCTTC.

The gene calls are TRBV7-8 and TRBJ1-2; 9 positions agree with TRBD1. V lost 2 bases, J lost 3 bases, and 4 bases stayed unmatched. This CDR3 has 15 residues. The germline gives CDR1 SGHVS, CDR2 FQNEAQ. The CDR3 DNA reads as TGTGCCAGCAGCTTACGAAGGGACAGGGACTATGGCTACACCTTC. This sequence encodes CASSLRRDRDYGYTF.

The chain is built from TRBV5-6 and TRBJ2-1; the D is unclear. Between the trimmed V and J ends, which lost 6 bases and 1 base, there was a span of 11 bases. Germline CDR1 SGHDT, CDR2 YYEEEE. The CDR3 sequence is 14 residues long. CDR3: CASTRPGSYNEQFF. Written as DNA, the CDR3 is TGTGCCAGCACCCGGCCCGGGTCCTACAATGAGCAGTTCTTC.

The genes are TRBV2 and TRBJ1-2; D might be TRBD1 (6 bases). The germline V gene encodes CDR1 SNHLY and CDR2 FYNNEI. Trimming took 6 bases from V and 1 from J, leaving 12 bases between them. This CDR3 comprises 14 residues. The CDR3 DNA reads TGTGCCAGCAGACAACAGGGATTTAACTATGGCTACACCTTC. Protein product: CASRQQGFNYGYTF.

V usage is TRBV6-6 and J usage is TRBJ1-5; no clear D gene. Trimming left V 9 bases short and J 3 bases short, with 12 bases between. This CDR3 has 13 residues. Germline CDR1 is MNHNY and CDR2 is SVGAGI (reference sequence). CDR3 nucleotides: TGTGCCAGTGAGCCGGGGATCAATCAGCCCCAGCATTTT. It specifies CASEPGINQPQHF.

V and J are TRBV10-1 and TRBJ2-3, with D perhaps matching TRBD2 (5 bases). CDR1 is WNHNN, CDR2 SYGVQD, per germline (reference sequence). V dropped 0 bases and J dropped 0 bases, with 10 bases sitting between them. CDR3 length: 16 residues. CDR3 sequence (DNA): TGCGCCAGCAGTGAGTCGCGGCGGGCAAGCACAGATACGCAGTATTTT. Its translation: CASSESRRASTDTQYF.

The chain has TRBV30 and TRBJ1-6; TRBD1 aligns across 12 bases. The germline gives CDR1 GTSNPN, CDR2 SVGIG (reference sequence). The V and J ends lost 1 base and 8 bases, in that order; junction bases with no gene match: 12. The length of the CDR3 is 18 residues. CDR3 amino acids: CAWSGGTGGPFLYSPLHF. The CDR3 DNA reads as TGTGCCTGGAGTGGTGGGACAGGGGGCCCTTTTCTGTATTCACCCCTCCACTTT. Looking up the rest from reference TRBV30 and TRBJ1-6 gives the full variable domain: SQTIHQWPATLVQPVGSPLSLECTVEGTSNPNLYWYRQAAGRGLQLLFYSVGIGQISSEVPQNLSASRPQDRQFILSSKKLLLSDSGFYLCAWSGGTGGPFLYSPLHFGNGTRLTVT.

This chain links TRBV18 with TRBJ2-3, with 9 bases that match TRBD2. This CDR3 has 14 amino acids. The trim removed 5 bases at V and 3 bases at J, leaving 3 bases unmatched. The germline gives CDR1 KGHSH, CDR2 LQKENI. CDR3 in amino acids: CASSNSGSTDTQYF. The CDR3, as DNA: TGTGCCAGCTCAAATAGCGGGAGTACAGATACGCAGTATTTT.

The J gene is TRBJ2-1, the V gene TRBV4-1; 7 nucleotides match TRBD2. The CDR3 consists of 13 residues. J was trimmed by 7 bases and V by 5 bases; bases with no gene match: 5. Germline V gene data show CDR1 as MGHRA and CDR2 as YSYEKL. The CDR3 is CASSYDGGNEQFF. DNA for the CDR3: TGCGCCAGCAGCTACGACGGGGGGAATGAGCAGTTCTTC.

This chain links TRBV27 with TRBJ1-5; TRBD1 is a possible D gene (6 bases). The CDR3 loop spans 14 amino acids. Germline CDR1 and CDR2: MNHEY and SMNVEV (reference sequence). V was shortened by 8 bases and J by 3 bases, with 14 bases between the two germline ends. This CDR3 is CASWDTRINQPQHF. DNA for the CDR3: TGTGCCAGCTGGGACACCCGTATCAATCAGCCCCAGCATTTT.

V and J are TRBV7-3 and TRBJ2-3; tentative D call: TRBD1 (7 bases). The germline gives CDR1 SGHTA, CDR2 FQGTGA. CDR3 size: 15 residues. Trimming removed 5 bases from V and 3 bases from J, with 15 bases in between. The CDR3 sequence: CASSTGDSQTDTQYF. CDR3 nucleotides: TGTGCCAGCAGCACGGGGGACAGCCAAACAGATACGCAGTATTTT.

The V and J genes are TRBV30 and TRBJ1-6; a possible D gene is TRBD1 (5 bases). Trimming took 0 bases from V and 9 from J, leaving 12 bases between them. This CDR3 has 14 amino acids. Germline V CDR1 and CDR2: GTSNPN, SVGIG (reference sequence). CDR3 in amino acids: CAWSVSGRGSPLHF. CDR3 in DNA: TGTGCCTGGAGTGTATCAGGGCGGGGTTCACCCCTCCACTTT.

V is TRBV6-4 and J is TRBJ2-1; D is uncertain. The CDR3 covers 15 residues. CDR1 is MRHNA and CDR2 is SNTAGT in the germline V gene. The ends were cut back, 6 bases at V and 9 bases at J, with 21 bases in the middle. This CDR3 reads CASRIEIGWAIEQFF. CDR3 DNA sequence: TGTGCCAGCAGGATCGAAATCGGCTGGGCGATTGAGCAGTTCTTC.

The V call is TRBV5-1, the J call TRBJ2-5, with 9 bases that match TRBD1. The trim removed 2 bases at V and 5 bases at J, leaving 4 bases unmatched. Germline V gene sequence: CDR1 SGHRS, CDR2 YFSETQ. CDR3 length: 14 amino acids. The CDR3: CASSLGGQGETQYF. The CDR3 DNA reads TGCGCCAGCAGCTTAGGTGGACAGGGGGAGACCCAGTACTTC.